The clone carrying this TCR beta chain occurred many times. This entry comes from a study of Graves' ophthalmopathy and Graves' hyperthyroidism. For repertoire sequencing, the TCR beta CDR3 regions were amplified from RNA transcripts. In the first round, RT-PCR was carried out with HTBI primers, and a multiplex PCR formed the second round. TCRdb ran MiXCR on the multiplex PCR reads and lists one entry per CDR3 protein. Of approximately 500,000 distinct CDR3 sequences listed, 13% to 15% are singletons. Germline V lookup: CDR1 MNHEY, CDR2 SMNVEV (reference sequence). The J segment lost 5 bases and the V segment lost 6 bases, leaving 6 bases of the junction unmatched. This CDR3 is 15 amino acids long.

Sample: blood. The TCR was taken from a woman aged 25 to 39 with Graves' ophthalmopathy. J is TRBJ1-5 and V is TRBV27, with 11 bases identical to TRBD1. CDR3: CASSRGTGGHQPQHF. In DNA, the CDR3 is TGTGCCAGCAGCCGGGGGACAGGGGGTCATCAGCCCCAGCATTTT.